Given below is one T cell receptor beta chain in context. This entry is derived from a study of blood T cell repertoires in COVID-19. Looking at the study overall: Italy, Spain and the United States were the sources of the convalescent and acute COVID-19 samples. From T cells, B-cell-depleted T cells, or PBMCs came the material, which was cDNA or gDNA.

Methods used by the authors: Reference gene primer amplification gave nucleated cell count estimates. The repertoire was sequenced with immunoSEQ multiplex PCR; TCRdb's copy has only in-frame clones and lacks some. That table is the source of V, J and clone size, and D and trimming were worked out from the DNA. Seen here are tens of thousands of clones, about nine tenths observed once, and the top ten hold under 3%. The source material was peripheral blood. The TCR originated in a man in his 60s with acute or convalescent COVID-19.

The CDR3 protein is CASGPGQTTIYF. The CDR3 nucleotides are TGTGCCAGCGGTCCGGGACAGACCACCATATATTTT. The chain employs TRBV14 and TRBJ1-3; 7 positions agree with TRBD1. V lost 8 bases and J lost 9; bases outside the gene matches: 7. The CDR3 has 12 amino acids. Per the germline V gene, CDR1 is SGHDN and CDR2 is FVKESK.